This T cell receptor beta chain was sequenced during a study of T cells in women clearing cervical HPV infection. Points on this clone: The read is 3 residues too short to cover the CDR3 end, so that end is filled in from the germline J gene.

The data were produced by immunoSEQ multiplex PCR, yet TCRdb's version contains in-frame clones alone and is incomplete. This sample contains tens of thousands of clones. CDR3 length: 13 residues. CDR1 is GTSNPN, CDR2 SVGIG, per germline (reference sequence). V was clipped by 2 bases and J by 1 base, with 8 bases between them. V and J are TRBV30 and TRBJ1-1, with D perhaps TRBD1 (6 bases). The sequencing sample was made of blood buffy coat. The receptor's source is a woman between 18 and 70 years old with a cervical HPV16 infection that either progressed to CIN3+ or cleared (not recorded which). The CDR3 here is CAWSSTGNTEAFF. The part of the CDR3 DNA that was read is TGTGCCTGGAGTTCGACAGGGAACACTGAA.